This T cell receptor (beta chain) was documented in a study of molecular identifiers for immune sequencing clone quantification. From germline, CDR1 is MNHNY and CDR2 SVGAGI (reference sequence). The V gene lost 2 bases and the J gene lost 2 bases, with 9 bases spanning the gap. CDR3 length: 14 residues. TCRdb re-called the PCR reads through MiXCR, storing one row per CDR3 protein. There are 300,000 to 400,000 distinct CDR3 sequences in the sample; 20% to 25% occur only once, and 0.7% to 0.9% lies in the top ten. The rearrangement links TRBV6-6 to TRBJ2-5; no firm D call. The receptor was derived from a human donor in good health. Some libraries in this study had Jurkat cell RNA spiked in. The specimen sequenced was naive CD8+ T cells from blood, with Jurkat cell RNA spiked in. As for subset: FACS-sorted CD8+CD4-CCR7+CD45RA+ naive T cells. DNA for the CDR3: TGTGCCAGCAGTTACGCGTGGGAACAAGAGACCCAGTACTTC. It encodes CASSYAWEQETQYF.